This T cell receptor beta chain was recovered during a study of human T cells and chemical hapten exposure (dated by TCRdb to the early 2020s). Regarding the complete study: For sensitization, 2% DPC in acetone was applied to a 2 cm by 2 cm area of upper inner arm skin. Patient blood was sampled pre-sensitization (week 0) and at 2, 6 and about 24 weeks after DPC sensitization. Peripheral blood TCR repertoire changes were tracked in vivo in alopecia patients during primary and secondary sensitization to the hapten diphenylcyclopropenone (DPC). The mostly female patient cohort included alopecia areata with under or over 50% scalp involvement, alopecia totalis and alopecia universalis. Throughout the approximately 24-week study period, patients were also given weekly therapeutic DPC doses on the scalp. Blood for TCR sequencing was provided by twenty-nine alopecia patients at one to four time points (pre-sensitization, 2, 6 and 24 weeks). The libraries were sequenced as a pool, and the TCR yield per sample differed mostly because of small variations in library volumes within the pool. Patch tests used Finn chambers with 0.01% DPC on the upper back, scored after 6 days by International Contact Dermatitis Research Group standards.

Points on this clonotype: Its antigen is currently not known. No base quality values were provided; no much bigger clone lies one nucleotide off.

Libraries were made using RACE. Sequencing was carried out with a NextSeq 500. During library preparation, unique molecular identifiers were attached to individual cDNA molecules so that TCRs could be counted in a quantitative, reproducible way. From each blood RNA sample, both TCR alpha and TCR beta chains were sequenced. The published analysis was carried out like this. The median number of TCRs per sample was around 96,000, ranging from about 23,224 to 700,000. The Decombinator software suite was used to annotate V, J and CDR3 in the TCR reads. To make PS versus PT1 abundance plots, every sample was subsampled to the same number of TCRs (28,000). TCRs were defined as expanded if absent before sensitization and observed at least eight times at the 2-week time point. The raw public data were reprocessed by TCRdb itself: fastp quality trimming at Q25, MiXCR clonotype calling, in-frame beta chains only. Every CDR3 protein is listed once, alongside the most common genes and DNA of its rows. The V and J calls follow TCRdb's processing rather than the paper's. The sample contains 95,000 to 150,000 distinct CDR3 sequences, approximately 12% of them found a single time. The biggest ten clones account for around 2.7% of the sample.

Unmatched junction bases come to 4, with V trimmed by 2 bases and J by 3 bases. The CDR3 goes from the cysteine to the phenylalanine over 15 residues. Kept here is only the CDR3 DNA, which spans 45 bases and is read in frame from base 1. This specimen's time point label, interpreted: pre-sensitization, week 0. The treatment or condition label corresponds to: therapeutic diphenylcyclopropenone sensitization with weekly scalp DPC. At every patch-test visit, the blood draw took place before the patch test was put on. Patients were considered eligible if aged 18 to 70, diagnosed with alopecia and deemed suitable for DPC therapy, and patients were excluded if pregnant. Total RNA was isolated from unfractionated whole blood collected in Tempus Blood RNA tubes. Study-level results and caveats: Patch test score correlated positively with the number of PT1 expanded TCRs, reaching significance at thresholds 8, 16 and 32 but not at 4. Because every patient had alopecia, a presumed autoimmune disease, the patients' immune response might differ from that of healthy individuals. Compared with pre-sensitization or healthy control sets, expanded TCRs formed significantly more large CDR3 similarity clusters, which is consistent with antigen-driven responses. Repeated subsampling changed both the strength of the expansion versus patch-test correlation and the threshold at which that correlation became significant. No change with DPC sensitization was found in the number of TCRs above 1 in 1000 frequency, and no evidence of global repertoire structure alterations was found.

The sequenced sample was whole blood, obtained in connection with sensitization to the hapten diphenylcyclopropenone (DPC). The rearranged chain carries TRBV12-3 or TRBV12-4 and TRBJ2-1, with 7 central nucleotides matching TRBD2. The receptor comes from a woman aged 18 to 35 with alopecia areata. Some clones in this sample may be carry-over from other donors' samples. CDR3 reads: CASSLRRGNYNEQFF. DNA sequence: TGTGCCAGCAGTTTAAGGCGGGGGAACTACAATGAGCAGTTCTTC.